This is a list of T cell receptor beta chains from one sample in a study of blood T cell repertoires in COVID-19. The method was immunoSEQ multiplex PCR; TCRdb's version includes in-frame clones alone and lacks a portion of them. The repertoire has 250,000 or so clones, 70% to 85% of them found once; the top ten carry roughly 10%. Sample: peripheral blood. The receptors originated from a man older than 75 with acute or convalescent COVID-19. Both conserved end residues are part of each CDR3. The D gene is left open where the match is weak. Clone size, where shown, is once, few, many, or a class for clones that have expanded.

DNA: TGTGCCAGCAGCCTGGGACAAATGAACACTGAAGCTTTCTTT
CDR3: CASSLGQMNTEAFF
J: TRBJ1-1
length: 14
D: NA
size: once
V: TRBV3-1/TRBV3-2

DNA: TGTGCTAGTGGCTCCCTGAGACAGGGGGTCTACGAGCAGTACTTC
CDR3: CASGSLRQGVYEQYF
J: TRBJ2-7
length: 15
D: TRBD1
size: NA
V: TRBV12-5

DNA: TGCAGTGCTAGTCGCATCCAGGGGGCGGAAGAGCAGTACTTC
CDR3: CSASRIQGAEEQYF
J: TRBJ2-7
length: 14
D: TRBD1
size: NA
V: TRBV20-1

DNA: TGTGCCAGCAGTCCCCTGCGGGGGAGGAATGAGCAGTTCTTC
CDR3: CASSPLRGRNEQFF
J: TRBJ2-1
length: 14
D: TRBD2
size: NA
V: TRBV2

DNA: TGTGCCAGCAGCCTCAGGGGTAACTCTGGAAACACCATATATTTT
CDR3: CASSLRGNSGNTIYF
J: TRBJ1-3
length: 15
D: NA
size: NA
V: TRBV3-1/TRBV3-2

DNA: TGTGCCATCAGTGAGCCCCAGAAGCGGACAGGGCCCTCCTACGAGCAGTACTTC
CDR3: CAISEPQKRTGPSYEQYF
J: TRBJ2-7
length: 18
D: TRBD1
size: NA
V: TRBV10-3

DNA: TGTGCCAGCTCACCGCAGGGACAGGGGCCACCCCTCCACTTT
CDR3: CASSPQGQGPPLHF
J: TRBJ1-6
length: 14
D: TRBD1
size: few
V: TRBV18

DNA: TGTGCCAGCAGCTGGACAGGGGCCCCCAGCTACTACGAGCAGTACTTC
CDR3: CASSWTGAPSYYEQYF
J: TRBJ2-7
length: 16
D: TRBD1
size: NA
V: TRBV3-1/TRBV3-2

DNA: TGCGCCAGCAGCCCAGGGGGACCTAGCACAGATACGCAGTATTTT
CDR3: CASSPGGPSTDTQYF
J: TRBJ2-3
length: 15
D: TRBD1
size: NA
V: TRBV5-1

DNA: TGTGCCAGCAGCTTAGCGTCAGGGGGAGGACAGCCCCAGCATTTT
CDR3: CASSLASGGGQPQHF
J: TRBJ1-5
length: 15
D: TRBD1
size: NA
V: TRBV7-8

DNA: TGTGCCAGTAGTGAGCCCGGGACAGCCGCCTACGAGCAGTACTTC
CDR3: CASSEPGTAAYEQYF
J: TRBJ2-7
length: 15
D: TRBD1
size: NA
V: TRBV19

DNA: TGTGCCATCAGACCCACCGGCGGGGAGCTGTTTTTT
CDR3: CAIRPTGGELFF
J: TRBJ2-2
length: 12
D: NA
size: NA
V: TRBV10-3

DNA: TGTGCCAGCAGCCCCAGTGCGGGGTGGACAGATACGCAGTATTTT
CDR3: CASSPSAGWTDTQYF
J: TRBJ2-3
length: 15
D: NA
size: NA
V: TRBV28

DNA: TGTGCCAGCTCGCCTAACGCGGGTCACCGCCCTGGAAACACCATATATTTT
CDR3: CASSPNAGHRPGNTIYF
J: TRBJ1-3
length: 17
D: NA
size: NA
V: TRBV18

DNA: TGTGCCACCAGTGATTACAGGGGGACCAGACTCACAGATACGCAGTATTTT
CDR3: CATSDYRGTRLTDTQYF
J: TRBJ2-3
length: 17
D: TRBD1
size: NA
V: TRBV24-1

DNA: TGTGCCAGCTCACCGGACAGGGACTATGGCTACACCTTC
CDR3: CASSPDRDYGYTF
J: TRBJ1-2
length: 13
D: TRBD1
size: NA
V: TRBV18

DNA: TGCGCCAGCAGCTTTTGGGGGGTAGTGACTGAAGCTTTCTTT
CDR3: CASSFWGVVTEAFF
J: TRBJ1-1
length: 14
D: NA
size: NA
V: TRBV5-1

DNA: TGTGCCAGCAGCCATGGGCCCGACAGCTATGGCTACACCTTC
CDR3: CASSHGPDSYGYTF
J: TRBJ1-2
length: 14
D: NA
size: once
V: TRBV3-1/TRBV3-2

DNA: TGCGCCAGCAGCTACCGAACAGGGGGCGCAACTGGGGCCAACGTCCTGACTTTC
CDR3: CASSYRTGGATGANVLTF
J: TRBJ2-6
length: 18
D: TRBD1
size: NA
V: TRBV5-1

DNA: TGTGCCAGCAGCACAGGGGGTAATGAAAAACTGTTTTTT
CDR3: CASSTGGNEKLFF
J: TRBJ1-4
length: 13
D: TRBD1
size: NA
V: TRBV7-6

DNA: TGTGCCAGCAGCTTTAAGGGGTTGGACGAGCAGTACTTC
CDR3: CASSFKGLDEQYF
J: TRBJ2-7
length: 13
D: NA
size: NA
V: TRBV5-4

DNA: TGTGCCAGCAGACCGGGACTAGCGGTAGAGACCCAGTACTTC
CDR3: CASRPGLAVETQYF
J: TRBJ2-5
length: 14
D: TRBD2
size: NA
V: TRBV28

DNA: TGTGCCAGCAGCTTACTGGAGACCCAGTACTTC
CDR3: CASSLLETQYF
J: TRBJ2-5
length: 11
D: NA
size: NA
V: TRBV7-2

DNA: TGTGCCAGCAGTTATGCTACAGTGAACACTGAAGCTTTCTTT
CDR3: CASSYATVNTEAFF
J: TRBJ1-1
length: 14
D: NA
size: once
V: TRBV6-2/TRBV6-3

DNA: TGTGCCAGCTCACTAACCGGGACAGGGGACGACGAGCAGTACTTC
CDR3: CASSLTGTGDDEQYF
J: TRBJ2-7
length: 15
D: TRBD1
size: once
V: TRBV18

DNA: TGTGCCAGCAGTGAGGGGACAGGGGGCTTCACTGAAGCTTTCTTT
CDR3: CASSEGTGGFTEAFF
J: TRBJ1-1
length: 15
D: TRBD1
size: NA
V: TRBV6-1

DNA: TGTGCCAGCAGCTTAGTGGGCAGGGGGACTTCACCCCTCCACTTT
CDR3: CASSLVGRGTSPLHF
J: TRBJ1-6
length: 15
D: TRBD1
size: once
V: TRBV7-2

DNA: TGTGCCAGTAGGGACAGGGGCCGGGGAATTTACGAGCAGTACTTC
CDR3: CASRDRGRGIYEQYF
J: TRBJ2-7
length: 15
D: TRBD1
size: NA
V: TRBV19

DNA: TGTGCCAGCAGTTCTCTAGGGGGGACAGCCAACCAGCCCCAGCATTTT
CDR3: CASSSLGGTANQPQHF
J: TRBJ1-5
length: 16
D: TRBD1
size: NA
V: TRBV6-2/TRBV6-3

DNA: TGTGCCAGCAGGCTAACAGGGGCGAATACGCAGTATTTT
CDR3: CASRLTGANTQYF
J: TRBJ2-3
length: 13
D: TRBD1
size: NA
V: TRBV2

DNA: TGTGCCAGCAGCCCCACGCACAGGGGGGACGAGCAGTACTTC
CDR3: CASSPTHRGDEQYF
J: TRBJ2-7
length: 14
D: TRBD1
size: NA
V: TRBV9

DNA: TGTGCCAGCAGTCCCTACAGGGGGCTGACTGAAGCTTTCTTT
CDR3: CASSPYRGLTEAFF
J: TRBJ1-1
length: 14
D: TRBD1
size: NA
V: TRBV27

DNA: TGTGCCACCAGTGATTACTCGGGGGGAGAAACAGATACGCAGTATTTT
CDR3: CATSDYSGGETDTQYF
J: TRBJ2-3
length: 16
D: TRBD2
size: NA
V: TRBV24-1